Below, 8 T cell receptor beta chains from the same sample are listed, as sequenced in a study of cytotoxic CD8 clonotypes in ibrutinib-treated CLL. Sequencing was performed with immunoSEQ multiplex PCR; in TCRdb, only in-frame clones are kept and a portion is missing. This repertoire shows about 44,000 clones, less than 70% found once; its top ten account for roughly 13%. The material was PBMCs, obtained after 12 months of ibrutinib treatment. The source is a human donor with chronic lymphocytic leukemia.

This clone is medium-sized (0.01 to 0.1%) in the sample. The V and J genes are TRBV9 and TRBJ1-1; 8 bases line up with TRBD1. The CDR3 totals 15 residues. Per the germline V gene, CDR1 is SGDLS and CDR2 is YYNGEE. Losses at the gene ends were 3 bases for V and 0 bases for J; bases not matched to a gene: 4. The CDR3 region is CASSARQGLNTEAFF. DNA for the CDR3: TGTGCCAGCAGCGCCCGACAGGGGCTGAACACTGAAGCTTTCTTT.

This chain joins TRBV2 and TRBJ2-5; D unclear. V lost 6 bases and J 3 bases, leaving 17 bases between the germline ends. The CDR3 runs to 15 residues. Germline CDR1 is SNHLY and CDR2 is FYNNEI. Here the CDR3 DNA reads TGTGCCAGCAGGATCCTCCGGGTGGGCAAAGAGACCCAGTACTTC. It encodes CASRILRVGKETQYF.

The J gene is TRBJ1-1, the V gene TRBV6-6; 9 bases fit TRBD1. V lost 6 bases and J lost 4; bases outside the gene matches: 9. The length of the CDR3 is 15 residues. Germline V gene lookup returns CDR1 MNHNY and CDR2 SVGAGI (reference sequence). The CDR3 here is CASRSTGGAGTEAFF. DNA of the CDR3: TGTGCCAGCAGATCAACAGGGGGCGCTGGCACTGAAGCTTTCTTT.

The gene calls are TRBV5-1 and TRBJ1-2, with 11 bases matching TRBD1. This CDR3 comprises 14 residues. V lost 3 bases to trimming and J lost 6 bases; unmatched junction nucleotides: 4. CDR1 SGHRS and CDR2 YFSETQ come from the germline V gene. As DNA, the CDR3 is TGCGCCAGCAGCTCAGGACAGGGGGCGCATGGCTACACCTTC. This sequence encodes CASSSGQGAHGYTF.

V gene TRBV2 combines with J gene TRBJ2-5, with TRBD1 as a possible D gene (5 bases). CDR3 size: 14 residues. V lost 7 bases and J lost 5, with 17 bases in between. Germline CDR1 reads SNHLY; CDR2 reads FYNNEI. The DNA for the CDR3 is TGTGCCAGCAATATAGGGGCTCTTCAGGAGACCCAGTACTTC. Protein: CASNIGALQETQYF.

The gene calls are TRBV9 and TRBJ2-3; 8 bases align to TRBD2. This CDR3 comprises 16 residues. V lost 4 bases and J lost 0; bases outside the gene matches: 7. From germline, CDR1 is SGDLS and CDR2 YYNGEE. CDR3 in DNA: TGTGCCAGCAGCATCGATAGCGGGACTAGCACAGATACGCAGTATTTT. Translating gives CASSIDSGTSTDTQYF. Variable domain in full (rest from reference TRBV9 and TRBJ2-3): DSGVTQTPKHLITATGQRVTLRCSPRSGDLSVYWYQQSLDQGLQFLIQYYNGEERAKGNILERFSAQQFPDLHSELNLSSLELGDSALYFCASSIDSGTSTDTQYFGPGTRLTVL.

The gene calls are TRBV11-2 and TRBJ2-2, with no clear D. V was cut by 5 bases and J by 1 base, with 14 bases left in between. There are 16 residues in the CDR3. From germline, CDR1 is SGHAT and CDR2 FQNNGV. CDR3 DNA: TGTGCCAGCAGCCATGTGAATGACCTGAACACCGGGGAGCTGTTTTTT. Its translation is CASSHVNDLNTGELFF.

The CDR3 DNA follows: TGTGCCAGCAGCACACCGGTCCCGGGGCCCAATCAGCCCCAGCATTTT. It yields the protein CASSTPVPGPNQPQHF. The genes are TRBV5-4 and TRBJ1-5, with D tentatively TRBD1 (5 bases). Germline lookup yields CDR1 SGHNT and CDR2 YYREEE (reference sequence). The CDR3 spans 16 residues. V was shortened by 4 bases and J by 3 bases, with 17 bases between the two germline ends.